These 10 T cell receptor beta chains were all obtained from the same sample, sequenced in a study of cytomegalovirus exposure and HLA in healthy donors. Primers included in the PCR were 60 Vbeta and 13 Jbeta primers. The assay was immunoSEQ multiplex PCR, and TCRdb's table has in-frame clones only and misses some. The data show approximately 210,000 clones, with around 76% seen just once and 6% held by the top ten. The sequencing sample was made of PBMCs. The receptors shown here come from a man aged 35 to 55 in good health and CMV-seropositive.

The chain joins TRBV11-2 to TRBJ2-3; D possibly corresponds to TRBD1 (5 bases). V was shortened by 5 bases and J by 0 bases, with 12 bases between the two germline ends. In germline, CDR1 is SGHAT, CDR2 FQNNGV. The CDR3 is 15 residues long. The CDR3 loop is CASSPGIPSTDTQYF. Written as DNA, the CDR3 is TGTGCCAGCAGCCCAGGGATACCTAGCACAGATACGCAGTATTTT. The full variable domain, rest sourced from reference TRBV11-2 and TRBJ2-3, is EAGVAQSPRYKIIEKRQSVAFWCNPISGHATLYWYQQILGQGPKLLIQFQNNGVVDDSQLPKDRFSAERLKGVDSTLKIQPAKLEDSAVYLCASSPGIPSTDTQYFGPGTRLTVL.

The J gene is TRBJ2-7, the V gene TRBV6-6, with 8 bases fitting TRBD1. The V gene's germline CDR1 is MNHNY and CDR2 SVGAGI (reference sequence). CDR3 length: 16 residues. V shed 6 bases and J 0 bases; nucleotides not matched to a gene: 10. This CDR3 reads CASSYGGQVSSYEQYF. CDR3 nucleotides: TGTGCCAGCAGCTATGGGGGACAGGTCAGCTCCTACGAGCAGTACTTC.

This sequence joins TRBV28 and TRBJ1-1, with 7 positions matching TRBD1. Trimming took 6 bases from V and 0 from J; bases not matched to a gene: 7. The length of the CDR3 is 15 residues. Germline V gene sequence: CDR1 MDHEN, CDR2 SYDVKM. This CDR3 reads CASRTEGALNTEAFF. CDR3 DNA: TGTGCCAGCAGGACCGAGGGGGCACTGAACACTGAAGCTTTCTTT.

The V gene is TRBV6-1, the J gene TRBJ2-7; TRBD2 matches 11 bases. Trimming took 7 bases from V and 2 from J; bases not matched to a gene: 7. Per the germline V gene, CDR1 is MNHNS and CDR2 is SASEGT. CDR3 length equals 15 residues. The CDR3 here is CASNPTSGDPYEQYV. The CDR3 nucleotides read TGTGCCAGCAATCCGACTAGCGGGGACCCCTACGAGCAGTACGTC.

The chain employs TRBV29-1 and TRBJ2-5; 9 positions agree with TRBD2. The V and J ends lost 2 bases and 7 bases, in that order; junction bases with no gene match: 11. Germline-derived CDR1 and CDR2 are SQVTM and ANQGSEA. The CDR3 loop spans 15 amino acids. The CDR3 here is CSVEKRGGRGGTQYF. The DNA for the CDR3 is TGCAGCGTTGAAAAGCGAGGCGGGAGGGGGGGGACCCAGTACTTC.

This chain connects TRBV6-6 to TRBJ2-3, with TRBD2 matching over 8 bases. Trimming at V came to 8 bases and at J to 8 bases, leaving 15 bases not matched to a gene. Germline V gene data show CDR1 as MNHNY and CDR2 as SVGAGI (reference sequence). CDR3 length: 15 amino acids. DNA for the CDR3: TGTGCCAGCGCCCCCTCTCAGCGGGAGTCAAGTACGCAGTATTTT. Translated, it gives CASAPSQRESSTQYF.

CDR3 DNA: TGTGCCAGCAGCCCGTGGACAGCCGGGGAGCTGTTTTTT. Translation: CASSPWTAGELFF. The V gene is TRBV11-2, the J gene TRBJ2-2, with D possibly TRBD1 on 6 matching bases. The V end was cut by 5 bases, the J end by 6 bases, with 10 bases between. Germline V gene data show CDR1 as SGHAT and CDR2 as FQNNGV. The CDR3 runs to 13 residues.

This clone was recorded a few times. J is TRBJ2-1 and V is TRBV7-3, with 7 bases lining up with TRBD2. J gave up 7 bases and V 0 bases, and 3 bases lay outside the gene matches. Germline V CDR1 and CDR2: SGHTA, FQGTGA. The CDR3 extends over 14 amino acids. The CDR3 nucleotides are TGTGCCAGCAGCTTAACGTCTAGCGGTAATGAGCAGTTCTTC. Translated: CASSLTSSGNEQFF.

The chain combines TRBV27 with TRBJ1-5; 7 nucleotides match TRBD1. V shed 8 bases and J 0 bases; nucleotides not matched to a gene: 10. The CDR3 is 16 residues long. Germline CDR1 is MNHEY and CDR2 is SMNVEV (reference sequence). The CDR3 sequence is CASRRSTGDSNQPQHF. Written as DNA, the CDR3 is TGTGCCAGCCGCCGTTCCACAGGGGATAGCAATCAGCCCCAGCATTTT.

The chain combines TRBV5-1 with TRBJ1-3; D is perhaps TRBD1 (5 bases). Germline assignment: CDR1 SGHRS and CDR2 YFSETQ. V gave up 2 bases and J gave up 0 bases, with 6 bases separating them. This CDR3 spans 14 amino acids. CDR3 nucleotides: TGCGCCAGCAGCTTAGGGGACTCTGGAAACACCATATATTTT. It yields the protein CASSLGDSGNTIYF.